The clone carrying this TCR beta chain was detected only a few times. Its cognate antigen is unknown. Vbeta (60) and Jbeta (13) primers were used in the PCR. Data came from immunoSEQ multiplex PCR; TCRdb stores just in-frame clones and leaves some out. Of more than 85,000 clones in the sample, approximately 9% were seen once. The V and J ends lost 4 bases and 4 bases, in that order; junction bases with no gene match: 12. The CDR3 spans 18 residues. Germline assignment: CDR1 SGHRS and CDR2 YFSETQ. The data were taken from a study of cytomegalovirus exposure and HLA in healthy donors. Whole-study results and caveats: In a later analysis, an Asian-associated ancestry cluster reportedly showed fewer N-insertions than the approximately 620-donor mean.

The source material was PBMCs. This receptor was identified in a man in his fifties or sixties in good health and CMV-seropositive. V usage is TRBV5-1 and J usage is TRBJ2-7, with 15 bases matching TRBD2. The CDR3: CASSLRTSGRAEGYEQYF. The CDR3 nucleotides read TGCGCCAGCAGCCTCAGGACTAGCGGGAGGGCCGAGGGATACGAGCAGTACTTC.